These 29 T cell receptor beta chains originate from one sample sequenced in a study of OX40 agonist ivuxolimab in advanced cancers. The method was immunoSEQ multiplex PCR; TCRdb's version includes in-frame clones alone and lacks a portion of them. The table has about 73,000 clones, 86% seen once; the top ten hold about 8.6%. The input for sequencing was CD4+ or CD8+ T cells sorted from blood, taken in a trial of the OX40 agonist ivuxolimab. The receptor source for this set is an adult with an advanced solid tumor such as melanoma, head and neck, liver or kidney cancer.

J is TRBJ1-6 and V is TRBV2; a weak D match, TRBD1 (6 bases). The CDR3 covers 15 residues. Germline V lookup: CDR1 SNHLY, CDR2 FYNNEI. The V end lost 3 bases, the J end lost 8 bases, and 14 bases lay between the germline ends. CDR3 DNA sequence: TGTGCCAGCAGTGACCGGGGGGCCGGTGATTCACCCCTCCACTTT. Translating it yields CASSDRGAGDSPLHF.

The chain uses TRBV6-1 and TRBJ2-7; the match to TRBD1 covers 8 bases. The J segment lost 7 bases and the V segment lost 4 bases, leaving 9 bases of the junction unmatched. The germline V gene has CDR1 MNHNS and CDR2 SASEGT. The CDR3 extends over 14 amino acids. Here the CDR3 reads CASSAAGQAWEQYF. Here the CDR3 DNA reads TGTGCCAGCAGTGCTGCGGGACAGGCCTGGGAGCAGTACTTC.

The chain is built from TRBV11-2 and TRBJ1-3; 7 nucleotides line up with TRBD1. The CDR3 spans 15 residues. Germline V gene data show CDR1 as SGHAT and CDR2 as FQNNGV. J lost 0 bases, V lost 3 bases, and 2 bases had no gene match. CDR3 in amino acids: CASSLGQSSGNTIYF. CDR3 sequence (DNA): TGTGCCAGCAGCTTGGGACAGAGCTCTGGAAACACCATATATTTT.

The table lists this clone with a few counts. The DNA for the CDR3 is TGTGCCAGCAGCGTAGCTCTCAACTCCTACAATGAGCAGTTCTTC. Its translation is CASSVALNSYNEQFF. The gene calls are TRBV9 and TRBJ2-1; D not resolved. Germline V CDR1 and CDR2: SGDLS, YYNGEE. V lost 0 bases to trimming and J lost 0 bases, with 7 bases between them. The CDR3 consists of 15 residues.

The rearrangement joins TRBV6-1 to TRBJ2-5; TRBD2 matches at 10 bases. Losses at the gene ends were 3 bases for V and 2 bases for J; bases not matched to a gene: 9. The germline CDR1 and CDR2 sequences are MNHNS and SASEGT. There are 17 residues in the CDR3. CDR3 bases: TGTGCCAGCAGTGACGGGCTAGCGGGGGATTGGCAAGAGACCCAGTACTTC. Its protein product is CASSDGLAGDWQETQYF.

V is TRBV9 and J is TRBJ1-1; 9 positions agree with TRBD1. Trimming removed 0 bases from V and 7 bases from J; junction bases left unmatched: 7. CDR1 is SGDLS and CDR2 is YYNGEE in the germline V gene. The CDR3 extends over 15 amino acids. CDR3 sequence reads: CASSVDPDRGLEAFF. The CDR3 DNA reads as TGTGCCAGCAGCGTAGACCCGGACAGGGGACTTGAAGCTTTCTTT.

This chain connects TRBV7-3 to TRBJ2-2; D could derive from TRBD1 or TRBD2 (5 bases each). This CDR3 contains 17 residues. Trimming took 5 bases from V and 0 from J, leaving 16 bases between them. Per germline, CDR1 SGHTA and CDR2 FQGTGA. The CDR3 DNA sequence: TGTGCCAGCAGCCCCGAGGGGTGGTTGGCGAACACCGGGGAGCTGTTTTTT. As protein: CASSPEGWLANTGELFF.

The chain recombines TRBV5-8 with TRBJ1-6; 8 nucleotides align to TRBD1. Trimming took 6 bases from V and 6 from J; bases not matched to a gene: 8. The CDR3 has 15 amino acids. Germline V gene lookup returns CDR1 SGHTS and CDR2 YDEGEE. The CDR3 DNA reads as TGTGCCAGCACCCCTCGGACAGGGATTAATTCACCCCTCCACTTT. It codes for CASTPRTGINSPLHF.

The chain employs TRBV6-6 and TRBJ1-1, with D unresolved. This CDR3 contains 14 residues. Germline V gene data show CDR1 as MNHNY and CDR2 as SVGAGI (reference sequence). V gave up 7 bases and J gave up 2 bases, with 14 bases separating them. CDR3 DNA sequence: TGTGCCAGCAAAGTCAGAGGTGGAAACACTGAAGCTTTCTTT. This gives the protein CASKVRGGNTEAFF.

This clone was found once. The V call is TRBV30, the J call TRBJ2-1; 8 bases agree with TRBD2. Germline loops: CDR1 GTSNPN, CDR2 SVGIG (reference sequence). This CDR3 contains 13 residues. CDR3 sequence (DNA): TGTGCTTTTTCTAGCGGGTATGCCAATGAGCAGTTCTTC. Translated, it gives CAFSSGYANEQFF.

V gene TRBV7-9 combines with J gene TRBJ2-5; TRBD2 aligns across 8 bases. The CDR3 spans 16 residues. Germline V CDR1 and CDR2: SEHNR, FQNEAQ (reference sequence). V shed 1 base, J shed 5 bases, and the junction held 9 bases outside the gene matches. CDR3 in DNA: TGTGCCAGCAGCTTAGGCCGGGGGGGCAAGGAGGAGACCCAGTACTTC. It specifies CASSLGRGGKEETQYF.

V gene TRBV27 combines with J gene TRBJ1-6; unclear D gene. With 5 bases removed from V and 5 bases from J, the gap between germline ends came to 13 bases. Per the germline V gene, CDR1 is MNHEY and CDR2 is SMNVEV (reference sequence). The CDR3 extends over 15 amino acids. As DNA, the CDR3 is TGTGCCAGCAGTATTATAGGGCCGGATAATTCACCCCTCCACTTT. Its translation is CASSIIGPDNSPLHF.

This chain uses TRBV7-9 with TRBJ2-3; no clear D gene. V gave up 5 bases and J gave up 5 bases, with 17 bases separating them. Germline lookup yields CDR1 SEHNR and CDR2 FQNEAQ (reference sequence). The CDR3 runs to 15 residues. The chain's CDR3 is CASSDKGFPGDTQYF. The CDR3 DNA reads as TGTGCCAGCAGCGATAAAGGGTTTCCGGGAGATACGCAGTATTTT.

In the case of this clone: An end of the junction differs from the germline gene, which may be a read error. This sequence joins TRBV11-2 and TRBJ1-6, with D tentatively TRBD1 (5 bases). CDR1 and CDR2 (germline): SGHAT, FQNNGV. This CDR3 region has 14 residues. This chain's CDR3 is CTSSQDKGGAPLHF. CDR3 DNA: TGTACCAGCTCACAGGACAAGGGCGGGGCACCCCTCCACTTT.

The sample holds one count of this clone. The chain employs TRBV7-9 and TRBJ1-2; weak D call: TRBD1 (5 bases). V shed 5 bases and J shed 2 bases, with 15 bases lying between them. The germline gives CDR1 SEHNR, CDR2 FQNEAQ (reference sequence). This CDR3 region has 15 residues. The CDR3 loop reads CASSPLAAGNYGYTF. The CDR3 bases are TGTGCCAGCAGCCCCCTCGCGGCAGGGAACTATGGCTACACCTTC.

This rearrangement joins TRBV28 to TRBJ1-1, with unresolved D. Per germline, CDR1 MDHEN and CDR2 SYDVKM. V lost 10 bases and J lost 7, with 10 bases in between. This CDR3 has 10 residues. The CDR3 region has the DNA TGTGCCACCGGGCGTCTTGAAGCTTTCTTT. This codes for CATGRLEAFF.

The V gene is TRBV28, the J gene TRBJ2-5; D is ambiguous. The CDR3 extends over 12 amino acids. Germline V gene lookup returns CDR1 MDHEN and CDR2 SYDVKM. Deletions cut 8 bases from V and 5 bases from J, with 12 bases between. The CDR3 loop reads CASAVGQETQYF. The CDR3 DNA sequence: TGTGCCAGCGCGGTAGGGCAGGAGACCCAGTACTTC. The whole variable domain, filled in from reference TRBV28 and TRBJ2-5, reads DVKVTQSSRYLVKRTGEKVFLECVQDMDHENMFWYRQDPGLGLRLIYFSYDVKMKEKGDIPEGYSVSREKKERFSLILESASTNQTSMYLCASAVGQETQYFGPGTRLLVL.

CDR3 nucleotides: TGTGCCAGCAGCTTAGCCAGGGATTTCGAGCAGTACTTC. This sequence encodes CASSLARDFEQYF. The V call is TRBV7-7, the J call TRBJ2-7; D possibly corresponds to TRBD1 (5 bases). Trimming cost V 0 bases and J 6 bases, with 9 bases left between them. Germline lookup yields CDR1 SSHAT and CDR2 FNYEAQ (reference sequence). The CDR3 extends over 13 amino acids.

In DNA form, the CDR3 reads TGTGCCAGCAGCCCGGAGGGATTTGGGGAAAAACTGTTTTTT. It specifies CASSPEGFGEKLFF. This chain uses TRBV7-9 with TRBJ1-4; the D is unclear. The CDR3 length is 14 residues. Germline CDR1 is SEHNR and CDR2 is FQNEAQ (reference sequence). The V and J ends lost 5 bases and 8 bases respectively, with 15 bases between them. Full variable domain (missing parts from reference TRBV7-9 and TRBJ1-4): DTGVSQNPRHKITKRGQNVTFRCDPISEHNRLYWYRQTLGQGPEFLTYFQNEAQLEKSRLLSDRFSAERPKGSFSTLEIQRTEQGDSAMYLCASSPEGFGEKLFFGSGTQLSVL.

The chain is built from TRBV5-1 and TRBJ2-6; D remains unclear. Germline CDR1 is SGHRS and CDR2 is YFSETQ. V shed 4 bases and J shed 1 base, with 15 bases lying between them. The length of the CDR3 is 17 residues. This CDR3 reads CASSPPRAQSGANVLTF. The CDR3 region has the DNA TGCGCCAGCAGCCCACCCCGGGCCCAATCTGGGGCCAACGTCCTGACTTTC.

The chain joins TRBV11-2 to TRBJ2-2, with D uncertain. The CDR3 has 12 residues. Germline lookup yields CDR1 SGHAT and CDR2 FQNNGV. The V end lost 3 bases, the J end lost 8 bases, and 7 bases lay between the germline ends. CDR3 protein: CASSLDRGELFF. The CDR3 region has the DNA TGTGCCAGCAGCTTGGACCGGGGGGAGCTGTTTTTT.

The J gene is TRBJ2-7, the V gene TRBV6-6; D is ambiguous. The CDR3 consists of 12 residues. V lost 5 bases to trimming and J lost 7 bases, with 12 bases between them. CDR1 and CDR2 from the germline V gene are MNHNY and SVGAGI (reference sequence). The CDR3 DNA follows: TGTGCCAGCAGTCTGCCCGTGGGGGAGCAGTACTTC. Translation: CASSLPVGEQYF.

The J gene is TRBJ2-2, the V gene TRBV5-1; 8 bases match TRBD2. The CDR3 is 18 residues long. With 0 bases clipped from V and 6 bases from J, the junction kept 13 bases outside the gene matches. The germline V gene encodes CDR1 SGHRS and CDR2 YFSETQ. In DNA form, the CDR3 reads TGCGCCAGCAGCTTGGGAACCGGACTAGCCGCTGGACCCGGGGAGCTGTTTTTT. It yields the protein CASSLGTGLAAGPGELFF.

This chain connects TRBV30 to TRBJ1-2; TRBD1 might be the D (6 bases). Germline V gives CDR1 GTSNPN, CDR2 SVGIG (reference sequence). V lost 3 bases, J lost 5 bases, and 16 bases lay in between. The CDR3 length is 14 residues. The CDR3 sequence: CAWSLRGGLYGYTF. The CDR3 nucleotides read TGTGCCTGGAGCCTTAGGGGGGGGTTGTATGGCTACACCTTC.

The V gene is TRBV2, the J gene TRBJ2-6; D not resolved. The ends were cut back, 8 bases at V and 1 base at J, with 12 bases in the middle. The CDR3 is made up of 15 amino acids. Germline V lookup: CDR1 SNHLY, CDR2 FYNNEI. The CDR3 region has the DNA TGTGCCAGCCTATTAGAGAATTCTGGGGCCAACGTCCTGACTTTC. Amino acids: CASLLENSGANVLTF.

The rearrangement uses TRBV7-2 and TRBJ2-1, with D possibly being TRBD2 (5 bases). V lost 3 bases, J lost 0 bases, and 9 bases lay in between. The CDR3 has 15 residues. Germline CDR1 and CDR2: SGHTA and FQGNSA. In DNA form, the CDR3 reads TGTGCCAGCAGCTTTCGGGATAGCTCCTACAATGAGCAGTTCTTC. Residues: CASSFRDSSYNEQFF.

The V call is TRBV5-1, the J call TRBJ1-1; weak D call: TRBD1 (5 bases). The CDR3 covers 11 residues. The V gene's germline CDR1 is SGHRS and CDR2 YFSETQ. Trimming took off 6 bases at V and 5 bases at J, with 8 bases between the two ends. The CDR3 loop is CASTGGTEAFF. CDR3 coding DNA: TGCGCCAGCACCGGGGGGACTGAAGCTTTCTTT. Looking up the rest from reference TRBV5-1 and TRBJ1-1 gives the full variable domain: KAGVTQTPRYLIKTRGQQVTLSCSPISGHRSVSWYQQTPGQGLQFLFEYFSETQRNKGNFPGRFSGRQFSNSRSEMNVSTLELGDSALYLCASTGGTEAFFGQGTRLTVV.

The chain links TRBV19 to TRBJ2-1, with 8 bases fitting TRBD2. CDR1 LNHDA and CDR2 SQIVND come from the germline V gene (reference sequence). Trimming removed 4 bases from V and 1 base from J; junction bases left unmatched: 3. The CDR3 spans 15 residues. CDR3 residues: CASSTSGRSYNEQFF. The DNA for the CDR3 is TGTGCCAGTAGTACTAGCGGGCGGTCCTACAATGAGCAGTTCTTC.

The DNA for the CDR3 is TGTGCCAGCAGCTGGGGGGCAGGGGATAGCAATCAGCCCCAGCATTTT. Amino acids: CASSWGAGDSNQPQHF. The V and J genes are TRBV5-6 and TRBJ1-5; a possible D gene is TRBD1 (6 bases). The CDR3 length is 16 residues. Germline CDR1 reads SGHDT; CDR2 reads YYEEEE. Trimming removed 3 bases at V and 0 bases at J, with 13 bases between. Filled out from reference TRBV5-6 and TRBJ1-5, the complete variable domain reads DAGVTQSPTHLIKTRGQQVTLRCSPKSGHDTVSWYQQALGQGPQFIFQYYEEEERQRGNFPDRFSGHQFPNYSSELNVNALLLGDSALYLCASSWGAGDSNQPQHFGDGTRLSIL.